A selection of T cell receptor beta chains follows, all from one sample in a study of T cells in Graves' hyperthyroidism and ophthalmopathy. TCRdb re-called the multiplex PCR reads with MiXCR, one entry per CDR3 protein. This sample has 360,000 or so distinct CDR3 sequences; about 19% occur once, and the top ten carry 3% to 4%. The sample comprised blood. These receptors were obtained from a woman aged 18-29 years with Graves' hyperthyroidism. Both conserved end residues are part of each CDR3. The D gene is left open where the match is weak. Rows may omit the clone size; those that give it use once, few, many or a size class.

>TRBV5-8|.|.|TRBJ1-4
TGTGCCAGCACCACGAGGGGTAATGAAAAACTGTTTTTT
CASTTRGNEKLFF
>TRBV28|.|TRBD1|TRBJ2-3
TGTGCCAGCAGTTTTCACAGGGGGGAAACAGATACGCAGTATTTT
CASSFHRGETDTQYF
>TRBV20-1|many|.|TRBJ1-1
TGCAGTGCTAGACCCCCAGAGGGGCCCGGGGAGGCTTTCTTT
CSARPPEGPGEAFF
>TRBV12-3/TRBV12-4|many|TRBD2|TRBJ2-5
TGTGCCAGTACCCTAGCGGGGGGGCGGGAGACCCAGTACTTC
CASTLAGGRETQYF
>TRBV6-1|many|.|TRBJ2-5
TGTGCCAGCAGTCTCTTCGGGCAAGTTGATGAGACCCAGTACTTC
CASSLFGQVDETQYF
>TRBV5-1|.|.|TRBJ2-2
TGCGCCAGCAGCTTGGATGTCCGGAACACCGGGGAGCTGTTTTTT
CASSLDVRNTGELFF
>TRBV30|many|TRBD1|TRBJ2-7
TGTGCCTGGAGTGACAGGGACAGGGACTACGAGCAGTACTTC
CAWSDRDRDYEQYF
>TRBV6-5|many|TRBD1|TRBJ1-2
TGTGCCAGCCACGGACAGGGGTGGTCTGTCTACACCTTC
CASHGQGWSVYTF
>TRBV30|many|.|TRBJ1-2
TGTGCCTGGTCTGGGGCCTATGGCTACACCTTC
CAWSGAYGYTF
>TRBV4-1|.|TRBD1|TRBJ2-7
TGCGCCAGCAGCCATTACAGGGGCGAGCAGTACTTC
CASSHYRGEQYF
>TRBV7-2|few|.|TRBJ2-5
TGTGCCAGCAGTTTCCCTTCCGAAAGGGGAGAGACCCAGTACTTC
CASSFPSERGETQYF
>TRBV30|many|.|TRBJ1-5
TGTGCCTGGAGTGAGGCAGCAAATCAGCCCCAGCATTTT
CAWSEAANQPQHF
>TRBV7-2|many|.|TRBJ1-1
TGTGCCAGCAGCGTTCTTAGAAGGACTGAAGCTTTCTTT
CASSVLRRTEAFF
>TRBV19|many|.|TRBJ1-2
TGTGCCAGTAGTATTATCCAGACAAGTGGCTACACCTTC
CASSIIQTSGYTF
>TRBV24-1|many|.|TRBJ2-2
TGTGCCACCAGTGATTTGGTCACCGGGGAGCTGTTTTTT
CATSDLVTGELFF
>TRBV6-1|few|.|TRBJ2-3
TGTGCCAGCACTCTCAGGAGGGGAGCAGATACGCAGTATTTT
CASTLRRGADTQYF
>TRBV11-2|many|.|TRBJ1-3
TGTGCCAGCAGCCCCAGGAACACCATATATTTT
CASSPRNTIYF
>TRBV28|many|.|TRBJ1-2
TGTGCCAGCAGTTTTGGGAATGGCTACACCTTC
CASSFGNGYTF
>TRBV12-3/TRBV12-4|.|TRBD1|TRBJ1-6
TGTGCCAGCAGTCCACTCCCGGGACAGGGGCGTTCACCCCTCCACTTT
CASSPLPGQGRSPLHF
>TRBV29-1|many|.|TRBJ1-1
TGCAGCGTTGAACATGGTAAGACTGAAGCTTTCTTT
CSVEHGKTEAFF
>TRBV15|many|.|TRBJ2-4
TGTGCCACCAGCACGCAGACCGTAGCCAAAAACATTCAGTACTTC
CATSTQTVAKNIQYF
>TRBV6-2/TRBV6-3|.|.|TRBJ2-7
TGTGCCAGCAGTTACGCCAAGACAGTTCGGCGCGAGCAGTACTTC
CASSYAKTVRREQYF
>TRBV6-1|.|.|TRBJ2-7
TGTGCCAGCACGACCAGGGTTTCAGTCGAGGGGGGCTACGAGCAGTACTTC
CASTTRVSVEGGYEQYF
>TRBV9|many|TRBD2|TRBJ2-5
TGTGCCAGCAGCGCGGGGGGTCGGGAGACCCAGTACTTC
CASSAGGRETQYF
>TRBV20-1|many|.|TRBJ2-5
TGCAGTGCTAGGGGGGACGAAGAGACCCAGTACTTC
CSARGDEETQYF
>TRBV27|few|.|TRBJ1-5
TGTGCCAGCAGTGGGGTCGTGAGTCAGCCCCAGCATTTT
CASSGVVSQPQHF
>TRBV12-5|few|.|TRBJ2-7
TGTGCTAGTGGTTTGACGGTCTACGAGCAGTACTTC
CASGLTVYEQYF
>TRBV10-2|many|.|TRBJ1-2
TGCGCCAGCAGCGCTGGACAGAACTATGGCTACACCTTC
CASSAGQNYGYTF
>TRBV20-1|.|TRBD1|TRBJ2-7
TGCAGTGCCTCCGGGACAGCCTCCTACGAGCAGTACTTC
CSASGTASYEQYF
>TRBV5-1|many|TRBD1|TRBJ1-2
TGCGCCAGCAGCTGGGCATCCGGGACAGGGAATGGCTACACCTTC
CASSWASGTGNGYTF
>TRBV11-2|many|.|TRBJ1-2
TGTGCCAGCAGCGGGGAGGGGGACTATGGCTACACCTTC
CASSGEGDYGYTF
>TRBV11-3|few|.|TRBJ2-7
TGTGCCAGCAGCTTAGGGGACGGGTACGAGCAGTACTTC
CASSLGDGYEQYF
>TRBV5-1|many|.|TRBJ1-1
TGCGCCAGCAGCTTGGGGGGGACACGCGGTGGGGCTTTCTTT
CASSLGGTRGGAFF
>TRBV7-2|once|TRBD1|TRBJ2-5
TGTGCCAGCCGATGGACAGGGCGGGAGACCCAGTACTTC
CASRWTGRETQYF
>TRBV12-3/TRBV12-4|.|.|TRBJ2-7
TGTGCCAGCGGATCGGGGGTCTCCTACGAGCAGTACTTC
CASGSGVSYEQYF
>TRBV11-2|many|.|TRBJ1-3
TGTGCCAGCAGCTTAGTATACTCTGGAAACACCATATATTTT
CASSLVYSGNTIYF
>TRBV7-2|many|TRBD1|TRBJ1-2
TGTGCCAGCAGCTTACAGTGGGACAGCTATGGCTACACCTTC
CASSLQWDSYGYTF